This is a list of T cell receptor beta chains from one sample in a study of shared clonotypes between healthy human individuals. Some clones are missing from TCRdb's copy, which holds only in-frame ones; the method was immunoSEQ multiplex PCR. Of some 2,100,000 clones listed, roughly 95% are singletons. The sequencing input was naive CD4+ T cells sorted from blood. These TCRs come from a man aged 18 to 30 in good health. Both conserved end residues are part of each CDR3. D genes are given only for firm matches. Not all rows give a size; the values are once, few, many and, for expanded clones, a class.

V	D	J	size	DNA	CDR3
TRBV6-6	-	TRBJ2-7	-	TGTGCCAGCGGACAGACCTCCTACGAGCAGTACTTC	CASGQTSYEQYF
TRBV18	-	TRBJ2-3	-	TGTGCCAGCTCACCCGGTAGCACAGATACGCAGTATTTT	CASSPGSTDTQYF
TRBV9	TRBD1	TRBJ1-5	-	TGTGCCAGCAGTGTCGACAGGGGCGATCAGCCCCAGCATTTT	CASSVDRGDQPQHF
TRBV2	TRBD2	TRBJ2-2	-	TGTGCCAGCAGTGAAACTAGCGGGAGGGCCGGGGAGCTGTTTTTT	CASSETSGRAGELFF
TRBV27	-	TRBJ2-7	-	TGTGCCAGCAGTCGAGGGGTCGGCTACGAGCAGTACTTC	CASSRGVGYEQYF
TRBV7-4	TRBD1	TRBJ2-7	once	TGTGCCAGCAGCTTGGACACAGGGGGCCCTTCCTACGAGCAGTACTTC	CASSLDTGGPSYEQYF
TRBV5-4	-	TRBJ2-1	-	TGTGCCAGCAGCCCGGGCGGCAGGGACCCCCACAATGAGCAGTTCTTC	CASSPGGRDPHNEQFF
TRBV5-1	TRBD1	TRBJ2-4	-	TGCGCCAGCAGCTTGGGGGCGTTACAGGGGCCGGGGAACATTCAGTACTTC	CASSLGALQGPGNIQYF
TRBV19	TRBD2	TRBJ2-2	once	TGTGCCAGTAGTAGGCTAGCGGGAGGGAGGTCCACCGGGGAGCTGTTTTTT	CASSRLAGGRSTGELFF
TRBV6-5	TRBD1	TRBJ2-7	-	TGTGCCAGCGGGAGGACAGGGTACTACGAGCAGTACTTC	CASGRTGYYEQYF
TRBV7-9	TRBD2	TRBJ2-2	-	TGTGCCAGCAGCTTAGAGAGCGGGACCTACACCGGGGAGCTGTTTTTT	CASSLESGTYTGELFF